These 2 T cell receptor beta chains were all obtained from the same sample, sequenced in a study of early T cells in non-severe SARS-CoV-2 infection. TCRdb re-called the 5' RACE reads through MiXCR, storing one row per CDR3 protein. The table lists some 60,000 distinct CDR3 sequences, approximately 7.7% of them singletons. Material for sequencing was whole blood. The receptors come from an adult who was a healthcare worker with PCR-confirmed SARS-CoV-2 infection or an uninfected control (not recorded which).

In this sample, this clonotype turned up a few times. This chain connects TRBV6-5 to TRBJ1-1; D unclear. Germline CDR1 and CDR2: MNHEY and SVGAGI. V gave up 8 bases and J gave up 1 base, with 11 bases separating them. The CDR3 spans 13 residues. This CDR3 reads CASRQPPNTEAFF. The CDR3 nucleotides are TGTGCCAGCCGGCAGCCACCGAACACTGAAGCTTTCTTT.

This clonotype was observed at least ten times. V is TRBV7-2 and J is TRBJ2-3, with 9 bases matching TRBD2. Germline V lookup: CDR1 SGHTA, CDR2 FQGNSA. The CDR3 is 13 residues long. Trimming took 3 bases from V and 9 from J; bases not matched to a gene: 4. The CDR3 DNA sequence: TGTGCCAGCAGCTTCCCTAGCGGGACGACGCAGTATTTT. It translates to CASSFPSGTTQYF. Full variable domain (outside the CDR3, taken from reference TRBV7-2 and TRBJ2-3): GAGVSQSPSNKVTEKGKDVELRCDPISGHTALYWYRQSLGQGLEFLIYFQGNSAPDKSGLPSDRFSAERTGGSVSTLTIQRTQQEDSAVYLCASSFPSGTTQYFGPGTRLTVL.